Below, 10 T cell receptor beta chains from the same sample are listed, as sequenced in a study of blood T cell repertoires in COVID-19. Using immunoSEQ multiplex PCR, the repertoire was profiled, and TCRdb retains in-frame clones only, with some absent. The table records over 65,000 clones, roughly 90% of them present only once. What was sequenced was peripheral blood. The source is a man in his fifties with active COVID-19.

The chain carries TRBV7-2 and TRBJ2-1; D may be TRBD1 (6 bases). Germline CDR1 reads SGHTA; CDR2 reads FQGNSA. Trimming removed 4 bases at V and 7 bases at J, with 11 bases between. The CDR3 is 13 residues long. The CDR3 reads CASSYRDQNEQFF. CDR3 nucleotide sequence: TGTGCCAGCAGCTACAGGGATCAGAATGAGCAGTTCTTC.

Only one count was recorded for this clone. V usage is TRBV6-5 and J usage is TRBJ2-7, with D tentatively TRBD1 (6 bases). Germline V gives CDR1 MNHEY, CDR2 SVGAGI. The CDR3 length is 16 residues. V was clipped by 0 bases and J by 0 bases, with 12 bases between them. This chain's CDR3 is CASSYSTGRSSYEQYF. The CDR3 DNA follows: TGTGCCAGCAGTTACTCGACAGGCCGGTCCTCCTACGAGCAGTACTTC.

The J gene is TRBJ1-2, the V gene TRBV4-1; D gene ambiguous. This CDR3 is built from 14 residues. Germline assignment: CDR1 MGHRA and CDR2 YSYEKL. Trimming removed 6 bases from V and 7 bases from J, with 18 bases in between. The CDR3 DNA follows: TGCGCCAGCAGACACCCGGGAACCCGTGGTGGCTACACCTTC. As protein: CASRHPGTRGGYTF.

The rearrangement links TRBV5-6 to TRBJ1-2; 10 bases are a match to TRBD1. Germline loops: CDR1 SGHDT, CDR2 YYEEEE. The CDR3 runs 17 residues. Trimming at V came to 2 bases and at J to 4 bases, leaving 11 bases not matched to a gene. This CDR3 reads CASSFGDGTGDIYGYTF. DNA of the CDR3: TGTGCCAGCAGCTTCGGGGACGGGACAGGGGATATCTATGGCTACACCTTC.

V is TRBV7-9 and J is TRBJ2-7, with 7 bases fitting TRBD1. The germline CDR1 and CDR2 sequences are SEHNR and FQNEAQ (reference sequence). The CDR3 contains 14 residues. V was clipped by 5 bases and J by 3 bases; unmatched bases: 7. The chain's CDR3 is CASSHPDRVYEQYF. For the CDR3, the DNA is TGTGCCAGCAGCCACCCTGACAGGGTCTACGAGCAGTACTTC. Together with reference TRBV7-9 and TRBJ2-7, the CDR3 gives the full variable domain: DTGVSQNPRHKITKRGQNVTFRCDPISEHNRLYWYRQTLGQGPEFLTYFQNEAQLEKSRLLSDRFSAERPKGSFSTLEIQRTEQGDSAMYLCASSHPDRVYEQYFGPGTRLTVT.

The CDR3 DNA reads TGCGCCAGCAGCTTGGACCCAAACTACAAAGCCTACGAGCAGTACTTC. Its translation: CASSLDPNYKAYEQYF. The J gene is TRBJ2-7, the V gene TRBV5-1; D unresolved. The germline V and J ends were trimmed by 0 bases and 2 bases, with 15 bases remaining between them. The CDR3 extends over 16 amino acids. The germline CDR1 and CDR2 sequences are SGHRS and YFSETQ.

This clone has more than one count but fewer than ten. The rearrangement links TRBV6-5 to TRBJ1-1, with 9 bases aligning to TRBD1. The CDR3 contains 16 residues. V dropped 4 bases and J dropped 0; count of bases not matched to a gene: 6. CDR1 MNHEY and CDR2 SVGAGI come from the germline V gene. CDR3 loop: CASSSTGTGMNTEAFF. In DNA, the CDR3 is TGTGCCAGCAGTTCCACAGGGACAGGGATGAACACTGAAGCTTTCTTT.

As concerns this clone: The junction shows a germline mismatch at one end, possibly a read error. V and J are TRBV3-1 (or the pseudogene TRBV3-2) and TRBJ2-3, with D perhaps matching TRBD2 (5 bases). Germline lookup yields CDR1 LGHDT and CDR2 YNNKEL (reference sequence). This CDR3 contains 11 residues. The CDR3 DNA follows: TGTGCCAGCAGCCAAGATACGGTAGCGAACTTT. Translated: CASSQDTVANF.

This sequence joins TRBV5-5 and TRBJ2-7; 7 positions match TRBD1. The J segment lost 2 bases and the V segment lost 2 bases, leaving 7 bases of the junction unmatched. CDR3 length: 15 residues. Germline V CDR1 and CDR2: SGHKS, YYEKEE (reference sequence). CDR3 coding DNA: TGTGCCAGCAGCTTCGGACAGGACCCTACCTACGAGCAGTACTTC. Translating it yields CASSFGQDPTYEQYF.

CDR3 coding DNA: TGTGCCAGCAGACATCGACTAGCGGGGATGGATGAGCAGTTCTTC. This gives the protein CASRHRLAGMDEQFF. V usage is TRBV28 and J usage is TRBJ2-1, with 11 bases lining up with TRBD2. V was clipped by 6 bases and J by 8 bases; unmatched bases: 9. CDR1 is MDHEN, CDR2 SYDVKM, per germline. CDR3 size: 15 residues.